This T cell receptor beta chain stems from a study of blood T cell repertoires in COVID-19. The CDR3 is made up of 14 amino acids. In germline, CDR1 is SGHVS, CDR2 FNYEAQ. V gave up 1 base and J gave up 1 base, with 5 bases separating them. Sequencing used immunoSEQ multiplex PCR; TCRdb keeps in-frame clones, though not all of them. The sample lists over 130,000 clones, 88% occurring once. This chain links TRBV7-6 with TRBJ1-5; D gene unclear. Input material: peripheral blood. The TCR comes from a man aged 55 to 70 with active or convalescent COVID-19. The CDR3 DNA follows: TGTGCCAGCAGCTTAGGGCGGAGCAATCAGCCCCAGCATTTT. Residues: CASSLGRSNQPQHF.